Shown below are 27 T cell receptor beta chains from a single sample sequenced in a study of breast tumors, draining lymph nodes, adjacent tissues. Samples came from axillary lymph nodes draining the breast cancer. MiXCR, applied by TCRdb to the multiplex PCR reads, yields one record per CDR3 protein. Among under 150,000 distinct CDR3 sequences, approximately 20% were seen once, and the ten largest hold under 3%. Specimen: axillary lymph node tissue. The receptors originated from a female donor with breast cancer. Some clones in this sample may be carry-over from other donors' samples.

As concerns this clonotype: One base away lies a much larger clone, so this may be a sequencing read error. The chain links TRBV6-6 to TRBJ2-3, with 8 nucleotides matching TRBD2. The ends lost 4 bases at V and 5 bases at J; junction bases unmatched: 11. The CDR3 has 16 residues. Germline V gene sequence: CDR1 MNHNY, CDR2 SVGAGI (reference sequence). CDR3 nucleotide sequence: TGTGCCAGCAGTTCCCCCGAGGGCGGGAGGCTAGATACGCAGTATTTT. Translated: CASSSPEGGRLDTQYF.

The sample holds a few counts of this clonotype. Relative to the germline gene, one junction end is altered; a read error may explain this. The chain carries TRBV6-2 or TRBV6-3 and TRBJ2-5; D is possibly TRBD1 or TRBD2 (6 bases each). Germline CDR1 MNHEY, CDR2 SVGEGT. The CDR3 has 15 residues. CDR3 bases: TGTGCTAGCAGTCCCCCGGGCCTAGGGGGGGAGACCCAGTACTTC. This encodes CASSPPGLGGETQYF.

This clonotype occurred many times. The chain employs TRBV5-8 and TRBJ2-3; 7 nucleotides align to TRBD2. V was clipped by 9 bases and J by 5 bases; unmatched bases: 12. The CDR3 runs to 14 residues. CDR1 and CDR2 (germline): SGHTS, YDEGEE. The DNA for the CDR3 is TGTGCCATCCACGGTCAGAGCGGGATAGATACGCAGTATTTT. Translating it yields CAIHGQSGIDTQYF.

This clonotype was seen many times. The rearrangement uses TRBV5-8 and TRBJ2-7, with D perhaps matching TRBD2 (5 bases). Trimming pared 2 bases from V and 3 bases from J, leaving 12 bases between. CDR1 SGHTS and CDR2 YDEGEE come from the germline V gene. This CDR3 has 14 amino acids. The CDR3 DNA reads as TGTGCCAGCAGCTTCGGTCCACGGGGCTACGAGCAGTACTTC. Translation gives CASSFGPRGYEQYF. Variable domain in full (rest from reference TRBV5-8 and TRBJ2-7): EAGVTQSPTHLIKTRGQQATLRCSPISGHTSVYWYQQALGLGLQFLLWYDEGEERNRGNFPPRFSGRQFPNYSSELNVNALELEDSALYLCASSFGPRGYEQYFGPGTRLTVT.

Many counts were recorded for this clonotype. This sequence joins TRBV7-3 and TRBJ2-2; TRBD1 might be the D (5 bases). CDR3 length: 16 amino acids. Germline assignment: CDR1 SGHTA and CDR2 FQGTGA. Trimming cost V 2 bases and J 1 base, with 11 bases left between them. CDR3 bases: TGTGCCAGCAGCTTATTAGGGGCAATGAACACCGGGGAGCTGTTTTTT. Its translation is CASSLLGAMNTGELFF.

The rearrangement links TRBV4-2 to TRBJ1-4; D unresolved. This CDR3 is 15 amino acids long. Trimming shortened V by 5 bases and J by 7 bases, and 17 bases separated the two germline ends. Germline V CDR1 and CDR2: LGHNA, YNFKEQ. CDR3 bases: TGTGCCAGCAGCGAGACGGCCCAAGTTGGTGAAAAACTGTTTTTT. Its translation: CASSETAQVGEKLFF.

The chain employs TRBV6-5 and TRBJ1-2; 8 positions agree with TRBD1. J lost 6 bases, V lost 10 bases, and 10 bases had no gene match. The CDR3 totals 13 residues. Germline CDR1 MNHEY, CDR2 SVGAGI. CDR3 in amino acids: CAIKTTGEDGYTF. The CDR3 DNA reads TGTGCCATCAAAACGACAGGGGAGGATGGCTACACCTTC.

As for this clonotype: A much larger clone sits a single nucleotide away, making a read error possible. J is TRBJ2-3 and V is TRBV2; 11 bases align to TRBD1. CDR3 length: 16 residues. Germline CDR1 reads SNHLY; CDR2 reads FYNNEI. DNA of the CDR3: TGTACCAGCAGTGATGGTGGGGGACAGGGGGCAGATACGCAGTATTTT. Protein sequence: CTSSDGGGQGADTQYF.

As for this clonotype: Just one base apart from a much larger clone, this may be a read error. The conserved closing phenylalanine or tryptophan is absent in this CDR3, likely reflecting a read error. This chain joins TRBV6-5 and TRBJ2-1, with unresolved D. Per germline, CDR1 MNHEY and CDR2 SVGAGI. Trimming removed 0 bases at V and 4 bases at J, with 13 bases between. The length of the CDR3 is 16 residues. The CDR3, as DNA: TGTGCCAGCAGTTACTCCGCGGTCGAGCAGTACAATGAGCAGTTCCTC. Residues: CASSYSAVEQYNEQFL.

As for this clonotype: A much larger clone is a single base away; this may be a read error. The J gene is TRBJ2-1, the V gene TRBV19, with TRBD1 matching 8 bases. Germline lookup yields CDR1 LNHDA and CDR2 SQIVND (reference sequence). This CDR3 comprises 14 residues. As DNA, the CDR3 is TGTGCCAGTATCGGGCAGGGGGCCTACGATGAGCAGTTCTTC. The encoded protein is CASIGQGAYDEQFF.

V and J are TRBV11-2 and TRBJ2-1; TRBD1 aligns across 8 bases. CDR1 and CDR2 (germline): SGHAT, FQNNGV. V lost 1 base to trimming and J lost 7 bases; unmatched junction nucleotides: 9. The CDR3 contains 16 residues. In nucleotides, the CDR3 is TGTGCCAGCAGCTTAGTTTTGACAGGGGTAAAGAATGAGCAGTTCTTC. It codes for CASSLVLTGVKNEQFF.

This clonotype was detected ten times or more. The chain has TRBV19 and TRBJ1-4, with D tentatively TRBD1 (5 bases). The V end lost 7 bases, the J end lost 7 bases, and 19 bases lay between the germline ends. The CDR3 covers 15 residues. From germline, CDR1 is LNHDA and CDR2 SQIVND (reference sequence). The CDR3 is CASTRGDGEVEKLFF. The DNA for the CDR3 is TGTGCCAGTACACGAGGGGACGGCGAAGTTGAAAAACTGTTTTTT.

In its sample, this clonotype was seen many times. This rearrangement joins TRBV10-3 to TRBJ2-1; 7 positions agree with TRBD1. Germline V lookup: CDR1 ENHRY, CDR2 SYGVKD. V dropped 3 bases and J dropped 7; count of bases not matched to a gene: 3. This CDR3 comprises 13 residues. CDR3 protein: CAISDDRDNEQFF. The CDR3 bases are TGTGCCATCAGTGACGACAGGGATAATGAGCAGTTCTTC.

Comments on this clonotype: A clone one base away is much larger, so this may be a read error. The rearrangement joins TRBV10-1 to TRBJ1-2, with 9 bases that match TRBD1. J lost 3 bases, V lost 6 bases, and 5 bases had no gene match. This CDR3 is built from 14 residues. The V gene's germline CDR1 is WNHNN and CDR2 SYGVQD (reference sequence). CDR3 bases: TGCGCCAGCAGCCGGACAGGGGACGACTATGGCTACACCTTC. Its protein is CASSRTGDDYGYTF.

This clonotype was seen at least ten times. The chain is built from TRBV20-1 and TRBJ2-7, with 8 bases that match TRBD2. CDR3 size: 16 residues. Trimming took 1 base from V and 4 from J; bases not matched to a gene: 12. Germline CDR1 DFQATT, CDR2 SNEGSKA (reference sequence). The chain's CDR3 is CSARVKREPKGYEQYF. CDR3 coding DNA: TGCAGTGCTAGAGTTAAGCGGGAGCCAAAGGGATACGAGCAGTACTTC.

This clonotype came up many times. The chain has TRBV15 and TRBJ1-5; 7 bases map to TRBD1. Germline-derived CDR1 and CDR2 are LNHNV and YYDKDF (reference sequence). The J segment lost 1 base and the V segment lost 4 bases, leaving 7 bases of the junction unmatched. This CDR3 comprises 16 residues. The CDR3 protein is CATSTTGEGSNQPQHF. DNA for the CDR3: TGTGCCACCAGCACTACAGGGGAGGGGAGCAATCAGCCCCAGCATTTT. The complete variable domain, with remaining parts taken from reference TRBV15 and TRBJ1-5, reads DAMVIQNPRYQVTQFGKPVTLSCSQTLNHNVMYWYQQKSSQAPKLLFHYYDKDFNNEADTPDNFQSRRPNTSFCFLDIRSPGLGDTAMYLCATSTTGEGSNQPQHFGDGTRLSIL.

There are a few counts of this clonotype. The chain joins TRBV28 to TRBJ1-2; no clear D. The germline V gene encodes CDR1 MDHEN and CDR2 SYDVKM. The CDR3 consists of 13 residues. The V end was cut by 2 bases, the J end by 2 bases, with 6 bases between. The CDR3 here is CASSLPQNYGYTF. CDR3 coding DNA: TGTGCCAGCAGTTTACCCCAAAACTATGGCTACACCTTC.

The chain recombines TRBV27 with TRBJ2-1; TRBD1 agrees at 9 bases. Germline-derived CDR1 and CDR2 are MNHEY and SMNVEV (reference sequence). The V gene end was trimmed by 8 bases and the J gene end by 8 bases; junction bases not matched to a gene: 7. The CDR3 has 13 residues. The CDR3 nucleotides are TGTGCCAGCTCTACAGGGGGCAGGGATGAGCAGTTCTTC. This translates into CASSTGGRDEQFF.

DNA for the CDR3: TGTGCCAGCAGCTTCCTAGCGGGAGGCCTGAGCTCCTACAATGAGCAGTTCTTC. Translating it yields CASSFLAGGLSSYNEQFF. The chain is built from TRBV7-8 and TRBJ2-1; 11 bases are shared with TRBD2. The CDR3 totals 18 residues. Germline CDR1 and CDR2: SGHVS and FQNEAQ. Trimming took 3 bases from V and 0 from J; bases not matched to a gene: 7.

The table lists this clonotype with many counts. The chain links TRBV25-1 to TRBJ2-7; D is tentatively TRBD1 or TRBD2 (5 bases each). V dropped 11 bases and J dropped 3 bases, with 26 bases sitting between them. The CDR3 contains 16 residues. Germline V gene data show CDR1 as MGHDK and CDR2 as SYGVNS. The CDR3 loop reads CAERQGVDYDIYEQYF. In DNA form, the CDR3 reads TGTGCCGAAAGGCAGGGAGTCGACTATGATATCTACGAGCAGTACTTC.

This clonotype has at least ten counts. The V call is TRBV7-9, the J call TRBJ2-1, with D possibly matching TRBD1 (8 bases). The CDR3 loop spans 16 amino acids. CDR1 SEHNR and CDR2 FQNEAQ come from the germline V gene (reference sequence). V was shortened by 5 bases and J by 9 bases, with 23 bases between the two germline ends. The CDR3 DNA sequence: TGTGCCAGCAGCAGCGGACAGGGAGGGAAGTACGGTGAGCAGTTCTTC. Amino acid sequence: CASSSGQGGKYGEQFF. Full variable domain (outside the CDR3, taken from reference TRBV7-9 and TRBJ2-1): DTGVSQNPRHKITKRGQNVTFRCDPISEHNRLYWYRQTLGQGPEFLTYFQNEAQLEKSRLLSDRFSAERPKGSFSTLEIQRTEQGDSAMYLCASSSGQGGKYGEQFFGPGTRLTVL.

Only one count was recorded for this clonotype. With a much larger clone just one base away, this may be a read error. This sequence joins TRBV12-3 or TRBV12-4 and TRBJ2-3; a weak D match, TRBD2 (6 bases). With 5 bases removed from V and 3 bases from J, the gap between germline ends came to 15 bases. The CDR3 contains 15 residues. The CDR3 loop is CASSPSVGTTDTQYF. The DNA of the CDR3 is TGTGCCAGCAGTCCATCAGTCGGGACTACAGATACGCAGTATTTT.

This clonotype came up many times. This rearrangement joins TRBV12-5 to TRBJ2-1; 9 bases line up with TRBD1. CDR3 size: 19 residues. The ends lost 4 bases at V and 5 bases at J; junction bases unmatched: 18. CDR1 LGHNT and CDR2 FRNRAP come from the germline V gene. CDR3 in amino acids: CASGSPGQGHRPINNEQFF. Here the CDR3 DNA reads TGTGCTAGTGGTTCACCGGGACAGGGACACCGCCCAATAAACAATGAGCAGTTCTTC.

To note about this clonotype: A read error may explain this, as a much larger clone is one base away. The CDR3 region is CASSLGDMLEKLFF. In nucleotides, the CDR3 is TGTGCCAGCAGCTTGGGGGACATGTTGGAAAAACTGTTTTTT. The rearrangement links TRBV5-6 to TRBJ1-4; the D gene is possibly TRBD1 (6 bases). The germline V and J ends were trimmed by 0 bases and 8 bases, with 11 bases remaining between them. Germline CDR1 SGHDT, CDR2 YYEEEE. This CDR3 is 14 amino acids long.

This clonotype came up a few times. The chain uses TRBV6-2 or TRBV6-3 and TRBJ2-3; no reliable D call. This CDR3 comprises 15 residues. Trimming removed 1 base from V and 4 bases from J, with 12 bases in between. Germline CDR1 is MNHEY and CDR2 is SVGEGT. Here the CDR3 reads CASSYLQSLADTQYF. DNA for the CDR3: TGTGCCAGCAGTTACTTACAGAGCCTCGCAGATACGCAGTATTTT.

CDR3 amino acids: CASSFGGSLRNQETQYF. For the CDR3, the DNA is TGCGCCAGCAGCTTTGGGGGGAGTTTGAGGAACCAAGAGACCCAGTACTTC. The rearrangement links TRBV5-1 to TRBJ2-5; D is possibly TRBD2 (6 bases). Trimming removed 2 bases from V and 0 bases from J, with 17 bases in between. The CDR3 loop spans 17 amino acids. The germline V gene encodes CDR1 SGHRS and CDR2 YFSETQ.

This clonotype was detected once. Possible read error: a much larger clone is one base away. The CDR3 does not end in the conserved phenylalanine or tryptophan, so this is likely a read error. CDR3 amino acids: CASSLRTSGVETQYL. DNA of the CDR3: TGCGCCAGCAGCTTGCGGACTAGCGGGGTAGAGACCCAGTACCTC. The rearrangement links TRBV5-1 to TRBJ2-5; 12 bases map to TRBD2. V shed 1 base and J 4 bases; nucleotides not matched to a gene: 2. CDR3 length: 15 residues. Germline lookup yields CDR1 SGHRS and CDR2 YFSETQ.